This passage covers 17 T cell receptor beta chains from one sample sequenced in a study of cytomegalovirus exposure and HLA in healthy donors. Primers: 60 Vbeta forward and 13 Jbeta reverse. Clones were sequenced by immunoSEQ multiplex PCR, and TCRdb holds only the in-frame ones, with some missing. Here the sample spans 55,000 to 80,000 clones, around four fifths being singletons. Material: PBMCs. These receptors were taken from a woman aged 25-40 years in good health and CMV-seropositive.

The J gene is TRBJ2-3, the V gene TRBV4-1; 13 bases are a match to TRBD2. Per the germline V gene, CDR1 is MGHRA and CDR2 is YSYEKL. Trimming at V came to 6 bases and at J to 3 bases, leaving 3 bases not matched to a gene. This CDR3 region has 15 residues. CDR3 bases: TGCGCCAGCAGACTGACTAGCGGGAGGACAGATACGCAGTATTTT. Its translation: CASRLTSGRTDTQYF.

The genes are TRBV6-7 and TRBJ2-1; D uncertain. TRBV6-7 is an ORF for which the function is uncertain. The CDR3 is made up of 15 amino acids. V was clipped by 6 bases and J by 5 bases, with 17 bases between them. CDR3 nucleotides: TGTGCCAGCAGCAACTATCCTCAGCCTCACAATGAGCAGTTCTTC. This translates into CASSNYPQPHNEQFF.

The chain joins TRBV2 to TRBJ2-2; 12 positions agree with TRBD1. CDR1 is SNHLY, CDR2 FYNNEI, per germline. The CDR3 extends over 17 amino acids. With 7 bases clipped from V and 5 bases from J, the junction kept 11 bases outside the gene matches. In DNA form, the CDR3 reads TGTGCCAGCACTAAGGGACAGGGGGCCTCGGGGACCGGGGAGCTGTTTTTT. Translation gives CASTKGQGASGTGELFF.

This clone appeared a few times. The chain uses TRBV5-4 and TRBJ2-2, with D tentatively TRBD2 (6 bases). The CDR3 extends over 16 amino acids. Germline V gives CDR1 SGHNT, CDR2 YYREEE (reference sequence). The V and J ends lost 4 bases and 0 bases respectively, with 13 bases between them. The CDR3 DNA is TGTGCCAGCAGCAAAACTAGCTTCCCGAACACCGGGGAGCTGTTTTTT. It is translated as CASSKTSFPNTGELFF.

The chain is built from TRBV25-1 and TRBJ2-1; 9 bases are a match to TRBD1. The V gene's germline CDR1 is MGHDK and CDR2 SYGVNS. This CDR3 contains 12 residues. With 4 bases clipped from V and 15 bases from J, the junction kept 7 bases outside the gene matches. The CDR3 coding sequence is TGTGCCAGCAGTGGGAGGACAGGGGTTATGTTCTTC. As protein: CASSGRTGVMFF.

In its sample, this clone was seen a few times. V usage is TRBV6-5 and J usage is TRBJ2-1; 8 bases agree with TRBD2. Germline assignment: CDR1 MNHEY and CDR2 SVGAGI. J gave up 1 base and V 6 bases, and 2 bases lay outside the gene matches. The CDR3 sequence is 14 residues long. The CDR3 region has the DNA TGTGCCAGCAGCTTAGCGGGGTCCTACAATGAGCAGTTCTTC. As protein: CASSLAGSYNEQFF.

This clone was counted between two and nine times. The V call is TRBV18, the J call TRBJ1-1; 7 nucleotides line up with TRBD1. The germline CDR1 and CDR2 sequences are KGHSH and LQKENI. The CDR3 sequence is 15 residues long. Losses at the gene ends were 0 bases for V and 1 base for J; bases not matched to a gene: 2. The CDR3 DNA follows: TGTGCCAGCTCACCACCAGGGGGCGCGAACACTGAAGCTTTCTTT. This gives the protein CASSPPGGANTEAFF.

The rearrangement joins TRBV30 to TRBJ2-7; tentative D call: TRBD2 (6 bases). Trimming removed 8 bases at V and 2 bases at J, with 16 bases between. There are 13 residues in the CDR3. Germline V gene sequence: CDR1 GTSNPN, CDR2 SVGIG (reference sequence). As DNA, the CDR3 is TGTGCCCGACGGGAGAAAGGGACCTACGAGCAGTACTTC. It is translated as CARREKGTYEQYF. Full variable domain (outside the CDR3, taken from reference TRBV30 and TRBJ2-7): SQTIHQWPATLVQPVGSPLSLECTVEGTSNPNLYWYRQAAGRGLQLLFYSVGIGQISSEVPQNLSASRPQDRQFILSSKKLLLSDSGFYLCARREKGTYEQYFGPGTRLTVT.

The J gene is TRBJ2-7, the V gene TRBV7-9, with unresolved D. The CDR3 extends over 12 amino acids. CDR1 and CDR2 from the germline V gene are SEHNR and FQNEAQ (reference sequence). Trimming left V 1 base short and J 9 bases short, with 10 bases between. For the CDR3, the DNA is TGTGCCAGCAGCTTAGTTAATGAGGTGCAGTACTTC. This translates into CASSLVNEVQYF.

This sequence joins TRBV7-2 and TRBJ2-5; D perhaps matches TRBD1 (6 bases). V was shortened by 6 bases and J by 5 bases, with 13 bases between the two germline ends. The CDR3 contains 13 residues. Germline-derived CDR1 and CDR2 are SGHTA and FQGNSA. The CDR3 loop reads CASSTQGTETQYF. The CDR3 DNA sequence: TGTGCCAGCAGTACTCAGGGGACGGAGACCCAGTACTTC.

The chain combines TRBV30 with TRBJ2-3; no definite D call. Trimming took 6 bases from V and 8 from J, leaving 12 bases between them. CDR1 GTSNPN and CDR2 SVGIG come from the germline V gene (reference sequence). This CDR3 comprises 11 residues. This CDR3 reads CACFQSGTQYF. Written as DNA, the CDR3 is TGTGCCTGTTTTCAGTCTGGTACGCAGTATTTT.

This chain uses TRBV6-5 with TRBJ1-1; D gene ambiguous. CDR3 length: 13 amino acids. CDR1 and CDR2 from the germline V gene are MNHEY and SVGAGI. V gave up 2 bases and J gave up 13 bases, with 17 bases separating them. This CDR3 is CASSYVAGNRGFF. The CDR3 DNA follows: TGTGCCAGCAGTTACGTTGCCGGGAATAGAGGTTTCTTT.

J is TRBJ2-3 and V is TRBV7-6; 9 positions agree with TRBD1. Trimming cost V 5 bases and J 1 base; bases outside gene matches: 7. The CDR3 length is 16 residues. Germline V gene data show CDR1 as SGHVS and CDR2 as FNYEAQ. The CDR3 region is CASSDQGQGRTDTQYF. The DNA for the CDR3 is TGTGCCAGCAGCGATCAGGGACAGGGCCGCACAGATACGCAGTATTTT.

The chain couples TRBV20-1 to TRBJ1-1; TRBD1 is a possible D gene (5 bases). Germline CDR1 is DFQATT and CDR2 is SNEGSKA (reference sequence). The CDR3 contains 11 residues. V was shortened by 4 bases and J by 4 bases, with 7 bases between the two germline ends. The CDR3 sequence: CSAIQATEAFF. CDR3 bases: TGCAGTGCTATACAGGCCACTGAAGCTTTCTTT.

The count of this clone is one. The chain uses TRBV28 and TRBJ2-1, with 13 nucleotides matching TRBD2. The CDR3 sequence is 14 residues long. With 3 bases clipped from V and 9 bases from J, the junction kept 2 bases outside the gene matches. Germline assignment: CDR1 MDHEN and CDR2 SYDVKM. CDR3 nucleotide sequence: TGTGCCAGCAGTTTCGGACTAGCGGGAGTTGAGCAGTTCTTC. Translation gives CASSFGLAGVEQFF.

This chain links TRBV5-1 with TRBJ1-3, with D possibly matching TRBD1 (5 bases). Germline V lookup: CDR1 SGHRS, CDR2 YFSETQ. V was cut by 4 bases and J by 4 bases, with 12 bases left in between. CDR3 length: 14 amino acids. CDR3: CASSAGGTGNTIYF. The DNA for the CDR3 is TGCGCCAGCAGCGCGGGGGGTACGGGAAACACCATATATTTT.

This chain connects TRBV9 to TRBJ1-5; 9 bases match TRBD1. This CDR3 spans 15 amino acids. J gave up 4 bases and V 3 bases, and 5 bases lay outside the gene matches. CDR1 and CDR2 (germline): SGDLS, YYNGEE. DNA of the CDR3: TGTGCCAGCAGCGCAACAGGGGGCTATAATCAGCCCCAGCATTTT. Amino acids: CASSATGGYNQPQHF.